This T cell receptor beta chain was profiled in a study of T cell clonotyping in hematopoietic cell transplantation (dated by TCRdb to about 2021). For context, the study as a whole: Pretransplant samples from recipients were collected after cytoreduction. The study collected roughly 150 blood samples from 30 to 45 consecutive transplant recipients and their related donors. Patients were recruited between September 2015 and 2017 and followed until late 2020 or death.

The paper as a whole reports these results and caveats: The sample size was limited, and CD4 and CD8 repertoire contributions could not be separated because cells were not sorted. Overlap with donor repertoires was found for only a small fraction of recipient repertoires, with over 97% found to appear de novo at the given depth. Donor and pretransplant recipient Inverse Simpson Index values predicted broader posttransplant TCR repertoire diversity. After transplant, TCR diversity in recipients dropped, and pathologically expanded clonotypes increased progressively from day 30 to day 180.

V loses 2 bases, J loses 1 base, and the germline ends lie 8 bases apart. The CDR3 numbers 14 residues from cysteine through phenylalanine. The sequence is cut down to CDR3 DNA, 42 bases in frame from base 1. CDR1 and CDR2, per the germline V gene, are SGHVS and FQNEAQ. The immunoSEQ assay, a bias-controlled multiplex PCR using V- and J-specific primers, was used to amplify TCR beta CDR3 regions from genomic DNA. In a second PCR step, a proprietary barcode and Illumina adapter sequences were attached to the CDR3 amplicons. An Illumina MiSeq instrument was used to sequence the CDR3 libraries. On the authors' methods: Export and quality control were performed with immunoSEQ Analyzer 3.0, and downstream analyses were performed with R Bioconductor and Immunarch. Repertoire metrics were calculated using only productive rearrangements within the normalized downsampled data set. In the normalized cohort, clonotypes with more than 5 templates were defined as pathologically expanded. The Inverse Simpson Index was used to measure repertoire diversity. The non-normalized data set was used for CMV-specificity analyses so that all clonotypes could be captured. The table comes from immuneACCESS by way of TCRdb, which keeps in-frame sequences with V and J called. Part of the clones is missing from these tables; in studies checked, under half for an unresolved V gene and the rest for unknown reasons. Clone size and V and J calls were adopted from that table, with D and trimming inferred from the DNA. For this sample the table gives fewer than 50,000 clones, of which 80% to 90% were detected only once. The ten largest account for 5.9% of the sample.

The sample's time point label, decoded: recipient sample about 28 days before transplant, after cytoreduction. Blood from recipients was drawn roughly 28 days before transplant, then again at days 30, 100 and 180 after transplant. Nuclei Lysis Solution was used to extract genomic DNA from fresh or cryopreserved unfractionated peripheral blood mononuclear cells. Concerning this clone: The target of this receptor is not known. No quality values exist for individual bases; no much larger clone is one base distant.

The rearrangement joined TRBV7-8 to TRBJ2-5; the best D guess is TRBD2, with 6 bases matching. The sample consisted of peripheral blood mononuclear cells, taken before stem cell transplant. The sequence was collected from a man in his 60s with biphenotypic leukemia. Some clones in this sample may be carry-over from other donors' samples. The sequenced DNA is TGTGCCAGCAGCTTATCGGGAGTCCAAGAGACCCAGTACTTC. Its product reads: CASSLSGVQETQYF.